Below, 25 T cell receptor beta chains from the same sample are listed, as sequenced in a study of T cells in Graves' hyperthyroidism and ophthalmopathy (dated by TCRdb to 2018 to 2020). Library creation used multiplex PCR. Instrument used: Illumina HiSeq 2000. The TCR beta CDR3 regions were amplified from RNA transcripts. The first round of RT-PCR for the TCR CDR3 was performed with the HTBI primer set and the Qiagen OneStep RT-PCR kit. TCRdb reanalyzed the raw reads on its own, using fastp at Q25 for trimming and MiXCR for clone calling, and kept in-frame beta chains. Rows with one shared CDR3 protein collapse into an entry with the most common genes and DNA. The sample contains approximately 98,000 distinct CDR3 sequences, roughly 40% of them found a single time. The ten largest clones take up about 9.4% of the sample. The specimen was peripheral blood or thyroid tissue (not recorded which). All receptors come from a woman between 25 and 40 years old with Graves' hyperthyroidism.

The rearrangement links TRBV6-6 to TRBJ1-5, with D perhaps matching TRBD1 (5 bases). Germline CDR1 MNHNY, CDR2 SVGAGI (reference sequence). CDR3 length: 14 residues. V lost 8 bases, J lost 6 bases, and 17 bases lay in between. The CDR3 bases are TGTGCCAGCGGAGAGTCAGGGCGCGGTCAGCCCCAGCATTTT. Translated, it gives CASGESGRGQPQHF.

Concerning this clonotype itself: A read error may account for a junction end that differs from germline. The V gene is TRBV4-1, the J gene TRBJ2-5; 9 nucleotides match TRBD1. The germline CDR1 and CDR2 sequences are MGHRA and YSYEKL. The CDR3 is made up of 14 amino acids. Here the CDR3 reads CASSQQGAGGTQYF. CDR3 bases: TGTGCCAGCAGCCAACAGGGGGCTGGGGGGACCCAGTACTTC.

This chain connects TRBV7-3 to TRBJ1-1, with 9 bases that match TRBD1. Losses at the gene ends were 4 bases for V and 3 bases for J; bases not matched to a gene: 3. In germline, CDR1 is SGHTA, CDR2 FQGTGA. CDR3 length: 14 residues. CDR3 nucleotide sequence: TGTGCCAGCAGCTACCGGGACAGGGACACTGAAGCTTTCTTT. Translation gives CASSYRDRDTEAFF.

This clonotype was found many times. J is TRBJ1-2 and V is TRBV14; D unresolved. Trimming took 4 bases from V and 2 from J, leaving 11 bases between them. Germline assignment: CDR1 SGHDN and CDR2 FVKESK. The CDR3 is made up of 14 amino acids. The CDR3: CASSPLRGNYGYTF. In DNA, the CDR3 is TGTGCCAGCAGCCCCCTCCGAGGGAACTATGGCTACACCTTC.

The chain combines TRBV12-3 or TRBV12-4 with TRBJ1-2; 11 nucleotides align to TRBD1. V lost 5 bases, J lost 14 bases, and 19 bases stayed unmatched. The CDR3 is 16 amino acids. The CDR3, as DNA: TGTGCCAGCAGTGGCAGGACAGGGGGCGGGACCCCCGCGATAACCTTC. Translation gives CASSGRTGGGTPAITF.

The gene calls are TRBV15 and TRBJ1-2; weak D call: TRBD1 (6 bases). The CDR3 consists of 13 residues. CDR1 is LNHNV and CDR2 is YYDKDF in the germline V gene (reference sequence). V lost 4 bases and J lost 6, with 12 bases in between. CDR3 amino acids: CATSNNRADGYTF. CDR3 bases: TGTGCCACCAGCAACAACAGGGCGGATGGCTACACCTTC. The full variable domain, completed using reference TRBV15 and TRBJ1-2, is DAMVIQNPRYQVTQFGKPVTLSCSQTLNHNVMYWYQQKSSQAPKLLFHYYDKDFNNEADTPDNFQSRRPNTSFCFLDIRSPGLGDTAMYLCATSNNRADGYTFGSGTRLTVV.

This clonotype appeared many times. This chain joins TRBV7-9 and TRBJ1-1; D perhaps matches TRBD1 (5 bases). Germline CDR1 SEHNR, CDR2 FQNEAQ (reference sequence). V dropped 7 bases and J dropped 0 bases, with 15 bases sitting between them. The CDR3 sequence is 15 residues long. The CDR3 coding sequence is TGTGCCAGCACCCCGAGTGAGGGGCTGAACACTGAAGCTTTCTTT. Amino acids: CASTPSEGLNTEAFF.

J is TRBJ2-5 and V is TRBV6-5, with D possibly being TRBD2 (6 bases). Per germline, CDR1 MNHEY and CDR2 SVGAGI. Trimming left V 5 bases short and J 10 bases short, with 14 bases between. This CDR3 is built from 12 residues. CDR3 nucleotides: TGTGCCAGCAGTCCCGAGGGACTGGACCAGTACTTC. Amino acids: CASSPEGLDQYF.

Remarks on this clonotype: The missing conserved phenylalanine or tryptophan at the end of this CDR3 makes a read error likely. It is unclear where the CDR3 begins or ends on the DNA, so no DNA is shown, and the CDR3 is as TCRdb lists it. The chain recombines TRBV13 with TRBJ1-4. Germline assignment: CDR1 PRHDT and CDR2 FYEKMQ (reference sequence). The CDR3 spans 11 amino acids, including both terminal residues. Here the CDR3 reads CASSRSYEGSY.

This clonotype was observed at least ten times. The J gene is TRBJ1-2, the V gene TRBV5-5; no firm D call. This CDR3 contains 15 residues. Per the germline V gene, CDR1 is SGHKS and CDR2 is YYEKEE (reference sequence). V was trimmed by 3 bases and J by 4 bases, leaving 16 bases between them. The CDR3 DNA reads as TGTGCCAGCAGCTCTAACAGACCCGTCGTCTATGGCTACACCTTC. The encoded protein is CASSSNRPVVYGYTF.

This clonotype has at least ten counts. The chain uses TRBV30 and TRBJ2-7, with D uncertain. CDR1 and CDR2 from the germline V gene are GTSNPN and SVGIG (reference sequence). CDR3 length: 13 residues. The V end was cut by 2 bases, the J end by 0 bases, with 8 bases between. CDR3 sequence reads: CAWSSVNSYEQYF. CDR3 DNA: TGTGCCTGGAGTTCCGTTAACTCCTACGAGCAGTACTTC.

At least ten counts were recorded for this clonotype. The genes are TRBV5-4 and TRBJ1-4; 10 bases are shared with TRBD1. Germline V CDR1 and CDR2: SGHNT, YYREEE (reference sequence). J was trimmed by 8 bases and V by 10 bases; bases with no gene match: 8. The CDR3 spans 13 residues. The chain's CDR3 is CACRDRGGEKLFF. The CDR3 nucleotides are TGTGCCTGCCGGGACAGGGGTGGCGAAAAACTGTTTTTT.

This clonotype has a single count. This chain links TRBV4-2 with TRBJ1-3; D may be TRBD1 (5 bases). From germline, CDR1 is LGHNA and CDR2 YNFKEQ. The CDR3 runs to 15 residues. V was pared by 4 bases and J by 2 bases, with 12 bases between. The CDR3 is CASSPPGIAGNTIYF. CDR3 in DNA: TGTGCCAGCAGCCCCCCAGGGATCGCTGGAAACACCATATATTTT.

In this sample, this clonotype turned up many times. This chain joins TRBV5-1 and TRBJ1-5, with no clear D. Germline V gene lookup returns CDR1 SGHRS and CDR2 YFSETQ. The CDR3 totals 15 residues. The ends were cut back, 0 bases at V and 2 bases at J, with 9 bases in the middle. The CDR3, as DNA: TGCGCCAGCAGCTTGGTGTTCGGACGCAATCAGCCCCAGCATTTT. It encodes CASSLVFGRNQPQHF.

CDR3 region: CASSFGQGLSGANVLTF. As DNA, the CDR3 is TGTGCCAGCAGCTTTGGACAGGGCCTCTCTGGGGCCAACGTCCTGACTTTC. This sequence joins TRBV7-6 and TRBJ2-6; 8 nucleotides match TRBD1. V was pared by 3 bases and J by 0 bases, with 4 bases of the junction left unmatched. The CDR3 has 17 amino acids. Germline CDR1 and CDR2: SGHVS and FNYEAQ.

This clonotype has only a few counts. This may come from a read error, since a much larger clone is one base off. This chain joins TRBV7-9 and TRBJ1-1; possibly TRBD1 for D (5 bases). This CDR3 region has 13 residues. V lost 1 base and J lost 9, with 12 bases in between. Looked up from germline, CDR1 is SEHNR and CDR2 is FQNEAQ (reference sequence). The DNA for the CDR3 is TGTGCCAGCAGCTTAGAGCCAGGGAGTAAAGCTTTCTTT. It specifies CASSLEPGSKAFF.

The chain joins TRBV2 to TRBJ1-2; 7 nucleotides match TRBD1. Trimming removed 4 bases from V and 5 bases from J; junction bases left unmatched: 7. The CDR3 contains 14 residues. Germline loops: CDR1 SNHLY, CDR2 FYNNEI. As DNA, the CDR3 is TGTGCCAGCAGTGCTCCGGGACAGTCATATGGCTACACCTTC. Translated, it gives CASSAPGQSYGYTF.

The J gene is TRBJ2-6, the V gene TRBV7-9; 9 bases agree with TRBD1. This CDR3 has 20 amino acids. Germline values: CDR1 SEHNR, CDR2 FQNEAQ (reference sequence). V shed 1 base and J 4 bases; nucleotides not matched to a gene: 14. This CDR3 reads CASSLDPRDRVLTGANVLTF. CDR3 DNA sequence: TGTGCCAGCAGCTTAGACCCCCGGGACAGGGTTCTCACCGGGGCCAACGTCCTGACTTTC.

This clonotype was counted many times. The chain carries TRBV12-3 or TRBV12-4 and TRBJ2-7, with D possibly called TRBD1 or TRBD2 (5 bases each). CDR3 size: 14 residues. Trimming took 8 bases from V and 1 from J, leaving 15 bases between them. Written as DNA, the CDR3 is TGTGCCAGCTGGGGACCGGGACCTTCCTACGAGCAGTACTTC. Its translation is CASWGPGPSYEQYF.

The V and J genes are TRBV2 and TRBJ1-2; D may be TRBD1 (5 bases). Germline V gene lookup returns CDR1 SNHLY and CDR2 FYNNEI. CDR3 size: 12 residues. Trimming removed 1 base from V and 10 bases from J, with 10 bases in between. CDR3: CASSEGGYDYTF. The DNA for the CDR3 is TGTGCCAGCAGTGAAGGGGGCTACGACTACACCTTC.

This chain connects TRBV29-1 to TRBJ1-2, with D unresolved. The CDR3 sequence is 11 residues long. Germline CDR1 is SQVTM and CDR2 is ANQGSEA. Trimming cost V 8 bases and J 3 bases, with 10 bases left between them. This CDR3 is CSLGPDYGYTF. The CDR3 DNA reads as TGCAGCTTGGGTCCTGACTATGGCTACACCTTC.

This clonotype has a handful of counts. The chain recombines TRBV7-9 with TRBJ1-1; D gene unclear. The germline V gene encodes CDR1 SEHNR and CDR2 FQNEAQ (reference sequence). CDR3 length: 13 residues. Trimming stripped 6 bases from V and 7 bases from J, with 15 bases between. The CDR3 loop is CASRDYGKNEAFF. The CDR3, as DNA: TGTGCCAGCAGAGACTACGGTAAGAATGAAGCTTTCTTT.

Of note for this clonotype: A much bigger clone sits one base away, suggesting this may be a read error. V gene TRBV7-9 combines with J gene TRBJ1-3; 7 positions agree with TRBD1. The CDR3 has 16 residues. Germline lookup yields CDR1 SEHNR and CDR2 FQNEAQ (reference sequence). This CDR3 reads CASSSFYEGAGNTICF. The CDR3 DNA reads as TGTGCCAGCAGTTCCTTTTATGAGGGGGCTGGAAACACCATATGTTTT.

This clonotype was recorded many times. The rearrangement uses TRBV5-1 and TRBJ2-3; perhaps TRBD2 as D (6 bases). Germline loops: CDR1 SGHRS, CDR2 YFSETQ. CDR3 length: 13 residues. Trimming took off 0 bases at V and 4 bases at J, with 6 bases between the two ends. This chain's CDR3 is CASSLGGADTQYF. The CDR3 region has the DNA TGCGCCAGCAGCTTGGGGGGGGCAGATACGCAGTATTTT.

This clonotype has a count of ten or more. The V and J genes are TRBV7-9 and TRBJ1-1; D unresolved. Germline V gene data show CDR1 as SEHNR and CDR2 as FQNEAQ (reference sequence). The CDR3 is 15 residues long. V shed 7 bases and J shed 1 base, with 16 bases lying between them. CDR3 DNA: TGTGCCAGCACCAATCCCGCAGACTCGAACACTGAAGCTTTCTTT. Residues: CASTNPADSNTEAFF. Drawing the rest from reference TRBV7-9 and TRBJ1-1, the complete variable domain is DTGVSQNPRHKITKRGQNVTFRCDPISEHNRLYWYRQTLGQGPEFLTYFQNEAQLEKSRLLSDRFSAERPKGSFSTLEIQRTEQGDSAMYLCASTNPADSNTEAFFGQGTRLTVV.